This T cell receptor beta chain was captured by sequencing in a study of OX40 agonist ivuxolimab in advanced cancers. Libraries were prepared by immunoSEQ multiplex PCR; TCRdb keeps only in-frame clonotypes and omits some of them. The table includes 75,000 to 95,000 clones, about 87% detected once. CDR1 is SGHRS, CDR2 YFSETQ, per germline. V shed 6 bases and J 2 bases; nucleotides not matched to a gene: 6. This CDR3 is built from 14 residues. The rearrangement uses TRBV5-1 and TRBJ1-2; 8 nucleotides line up with TRBD1. The sequence derives from an adult with an advanced solid tumor such as melanoma, head and neck, liver or kidney cancer. Source: CD4+ or CD8+ T cells sorted from blood, taken in a trial of the OX40 agonist ivuxolimab. CDR3 nucleotide sequence: TGCGCCAGCAACTTACAGGGGGACAACTATGGCTACACCTTC. The encoded protein is CASNLQGDNYGYTF. Full variable domain (outside the CDR3, taken from reference TRBV5-1 and TRBJ1-2): KAGVTQTPRYLIKTRGQQVTLSCSPISGHRSVSWYQQTPGQGLQFLFEYFSETQRNKGNFPGRFSGRQFSNSRSEMNVSTLELGDSALYLCASNLQGDNYGYTFGSGTRLTVV.